This T cell receptor (beta chain) was found in a study of lymphopenia after photon versus proton radiotherapy. General study results and limits: Proton therapy kept repertoires fairly stable, unlike photons, which gained effector/memory cells. Only patients who died were analyzed for survival; proton advantage is unproven. Post-nadir TCR diversity decline inversely tracked overall survival among those who died.

The CDR3 has 16 amino acids. Germline-derived CDR1 and CDR2 are MGHRA and YSYEKL. Sequencing was performed with immunoSEQ multiplex PCR; in TCRdb, only in-frame clones are kept and a portion is missing. The data show about 30,000 clones, 80% to 90% seen once. This clone has just one count. Antigen unknown. One end of the junction varies from germline; a read error may be responsible. Other DNA sequences in this specimen translate into the identical CDR3. V and J are TRBV4-1 and TRBJ1-6; D may be TRBD1 (6 bases). This clonotype was obtained from a woman aged 55-70 years with cholangiocarcinoma. Some clones in this sample may be carry-over from other donors' samples. This specimen consisted of peripheral blood, obtained from a patient treated with proton-based radiotherapy. The CDR3 spells CASSQDRDMAGSPLHF. The CDR3 DNA follows: TGCGCCAGCAGTCAAGATCGGGACATGGCCGGTTCACCCCTCCACTTT.